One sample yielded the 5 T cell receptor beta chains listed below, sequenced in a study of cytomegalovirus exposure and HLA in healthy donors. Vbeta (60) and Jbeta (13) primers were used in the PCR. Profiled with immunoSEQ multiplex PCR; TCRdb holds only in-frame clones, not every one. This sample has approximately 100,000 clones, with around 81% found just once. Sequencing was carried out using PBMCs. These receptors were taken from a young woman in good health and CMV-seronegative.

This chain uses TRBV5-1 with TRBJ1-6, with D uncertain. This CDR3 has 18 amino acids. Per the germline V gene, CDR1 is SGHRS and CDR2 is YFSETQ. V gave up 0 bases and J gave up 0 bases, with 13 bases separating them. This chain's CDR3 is CASSLVEQGSSYNSPLHF. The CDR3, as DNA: TGCGCCAGCAGCTTGGTGGAGCAAGGGAGCTCCTATAATTCACCCCTCCACTTT.

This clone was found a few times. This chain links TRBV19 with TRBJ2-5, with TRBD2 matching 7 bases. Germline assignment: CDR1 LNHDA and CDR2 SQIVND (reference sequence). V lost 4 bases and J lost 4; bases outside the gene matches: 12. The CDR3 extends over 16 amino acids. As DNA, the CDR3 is TGTGCCAGTAGTACCTCACTAGCGCGAACGGGAGAGACCCAGTACTTC. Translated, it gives CASSTSLARTGETQYF.

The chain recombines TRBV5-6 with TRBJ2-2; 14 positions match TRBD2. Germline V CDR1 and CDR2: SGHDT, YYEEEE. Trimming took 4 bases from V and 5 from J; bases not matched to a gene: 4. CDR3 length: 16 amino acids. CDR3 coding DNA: TGTGCCAGCAGCGCTGGACTAGCGGGAGGAACCGGGGAGCTGTTTTTT. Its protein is CASSAGLAGGTGELFF.

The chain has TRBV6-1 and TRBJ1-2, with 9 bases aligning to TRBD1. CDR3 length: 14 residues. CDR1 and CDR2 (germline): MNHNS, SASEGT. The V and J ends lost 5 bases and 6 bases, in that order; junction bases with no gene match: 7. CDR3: CASSSGQGVNGYTF. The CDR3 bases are TGTGCCAGCAGTTCGGGACAGGGAGTAAATGGCTACACCTTC.

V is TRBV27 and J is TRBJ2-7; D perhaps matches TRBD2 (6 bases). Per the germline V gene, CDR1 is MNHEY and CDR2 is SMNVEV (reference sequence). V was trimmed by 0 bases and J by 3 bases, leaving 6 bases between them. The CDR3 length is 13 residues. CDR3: CASSLSGGYEQYF. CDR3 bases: TGTGCCAGCAGTTTATCGGGGGGCTACGAGCAGTACTTC.